A selection of T cell receptor beta chains follows, all from one sample in a study of blood T cell repertoires in COVID-19. Repertoires were generated with immunoSEQ multiplex PCR, while TCRdb's copy carries only in-frame clones and drops some. The sample has a few hundred thousand clones, about 86% seen once. Sequencing was performed on peripheral blood. The receptors derive from a woman aged 50 to 60 with acute or convalescent COVID-19. Both conserved end residues are part of each CDR3. A D gene is named only where the DNA matches it firmly. Clone size appears in some rows only: once, few, many, or a class for an expanded clone.

few TRBD2 TRBJ2-7 TRBV9 CASSVGNLAGGEQYF TGTGCCAGCAGCGTAGGGAATCTAGCGGGAGGCGAGCAGTACTTC
. TRBD1 TRBJ2-7 TRBV29-1 CSGRKAGGYEQYF TGCAGCGGTCGGAAGGCAGGGGGCTACGAGCAGTACTTC
once TRBD2 TRBJ2-5 TRBV5-1 CASSLAKAGGETQYF TGCGCCAGCAGCTTGGCTAAAGCGGGAGGAGAGACCCAGTACTTC
. . TRBJ2-7 TRBV7-2 CASSPQSTSSYEQYF TGTGCCAGCAGCCCTCAATCCACTAGCTCCTACGAGCAGTACTTC
once TRBD1 TRBJ2-2 TRBV5-4 CASSSRDRGLRGGELFF TGTGCCAGCAGCTCTCGGGACAGGGGCCTGCGAGGCGGGGAGCTGTTTTTT
. . TRBJ2-5 TRBV30 CAWSSGDQETQYF TGTGCCTGGAGCTCCGGGGACCAAGAGACCCAGTACTTC
. . TRBJ1-1 TRBV5-1 CASSTAGMRNTEAFF TGCGCCAGCAGCACAGCAGGGATGAGGAACACTGAAGCTTTCTTT
. . TRBJ1-1 TRBV7-2 CASSFSITEAFF TGTGCCAGCAGCTTCTCTATCACTGAAGCTTTCTTT
. . TRBJ1-2 TRBV7-9 CASSFSGTPNYGYTF TGTGCCAGCAGCTTTTCCGGGACACCGAACTATGGCTACACCTTC
. TRBD2 TRBJ2-3 TRBV5-1 CASSLDLAGGSDTQYF TGCGCCAGCAGCTTGGACCTAGCGGGAGGGTCAGATACGCAGTATTTT
. . TRBJ1-3 TRBV10-2 CASSREQLGNTIYF TGCGCCAGCAGCCGGGAGCAGCTTGGAAACACCATATATTTT
. TRBD1 TRBJ1-2 TRBV15 CATSEGQGVYGYTF TGTGCCACCAGCGAGGGACAGGGAGTCTATGGCTACACCTTC
once . TRBJ2-2 TRBV10-3 CAIRGAGELFF TGTGCCATCAGGGGAGCCGGGGAGCTGTTTTTT
once TRBD2 TRBJ2-3 TRBV7-9 CASSLGLASDTQYF TGTGCCAGCAGCTTAGGACTAGCGTCAGATACGCAGTATTTT
. TRBD1 TRBJ1-3 TRBV9 CASSVQGANGNTIYF TGTGCCAGCAGCGTACAGGGGGCGAACGGAAACACCATATATTTT
. TRBD1 TRBJ2-5 TRBV24-1 CATSDSGTGGQETQYF TGTGCCACCAGTGATTCTGGGACAGGGGGACAAGAGACCCAGTACTTC
. . TRBJ2-3 TRBV23-1 CASSHKPTTDTQYF TGCGCCAGCAGTCACAAACCCACAACAGATACGCAGTATTTT
once . TRBJ2-4 TRBV29-1 CSVAGGQNIQYF TGCAGCGTTGCCGGAGGACAAAACATTCAGTACTTC
. TRBD1 TRBJ1-5 TRBV15 CATSRDQGAVNQPQHF TGTGCCACCAGCAGAGATCAGGGGGCGGTAAATCAGCCCCAGCATTTT
. . TRBJ2-5 TRBV7-2 CASSFQQGDETQYF TGTGCCAGCAGCTTTCAACAGGGTGACGAGACCCAGTACTTC
. TRBD2 TRBJ2-7 TRBV7-9 CASSPGTSGYEQYF TGTGCCAGCAGCCCCGGGACTAGCGGGTACGAGCAGTACTTC
. TRBD2 TRBJ2-1 TRBV9 CASSPLAGAYNEQFF TGTGCCAGCAGCCCCTTAGCGGGAGCCTACAATGAGCAGTTCTTC
. . TRBJ2-7 TRBV5-6 CASSLYSYEQYF TGTGCCAGCAGCTTGTATTCCTACGAGCAGTACTTC
. TRBD1 TRBJ1-1 TRBV18 CASSPLLTGATEAFF TGTGCCAGCTCACCACTTCTGACAGGGGCCACTGAAGCTTTCTTT
. TRBD2 TRBJ2-1 TRBV12-5 CASGGLAGGGEQFF TGTGCTAGTGGCGGACTAGCGGGAGGGGGTGAGCAGTTCTTC
. . TRBJ1-2 TRBV6-5 CASSYRRGVYGYTF TGTGCCAGCAGTTACAGGCGGGGCGTTTATGGCTACACCTTC
. . TRBJ2-7 TRBV5-1 CASSPEGEGYEQYF TGCGCCAGCAGCCCGGAGGGGGAGGGCTACGAGCAGTACTTC
. . TRBJ1-5 TRBV6-4 CASSPYRGDNQPQHF TGTGCCAGCAGTCCATACCGGGGGGACAATCAGCCCCAGCATTTT
. . TRBJ1-1 TRBV5-1 CASSLTQGATEAFF TGCGCCAGCAGCTTAACACAGGGTGCCACTGAAGCTTTCTTT
. . TRBJ1-3 TRBV5-6 CASSSQRSSGNTIYF TGTGCCAGCAGCTCACAGAGAAGCTCTGGAAACACCATATATTTT
. TRBD2 TRBJ2-4 TRBV5-4 CASSFGGDKNIQYF TGTGCCAGCAGCTTCGGGGGGGACAAAAACATTCAGTACTTC
. TRBD1 TRBJ1-5 TRBV5-5 CASSFRLGQGNQPQHF TGTGCCAGCAGCTTTAGACTCGGACAGGGCAATCAGCCCCAGCATTTT
. TRBD1 TRBJ1-4 TRBV4-2 CASSSPGQDNEKLFF TGTGCCAGCAGCTCCCCGGGACAGGATAATGAAAAACTGTTTTTT
. . TRBJ1-2 TRBV9 CASSVDSGRGYTF TGTGCCAGCAGCGTCGACAGTGGTCGAGGCTACACCTTC
. TRBD1 TRBJ1-2 TRBV5-1 CASTLSPGTGAVGYTF TGCGCCAGCACCCTAAGTCCCGGGACAGGGGCGGTTGGCTACACCTTC
. TRBD1 TRBJ2-6 TRBV18 CASSIRQGTTGANVLTF TGTGCCAGCTCAATCCGACAGGGCACCACTGGGGCCAACGTCCTGACTTTC
. . TRBJ1-3 TRBV5-1 CASSLNGQPGNTIYF TGCGCCAGCAGCTTGAATGGACAGCCTGGAAACACCATATATTTT
. . TRBJ1-2 TRBV6-1 CASSESSYGYTF TGTGCCAGCAGTGAATCTAGCTATGGCTACACCTTC
few . TRBJ1-2 TRBV7-2 CASSLNTHYGYTF TGTGCCAGCAGCTTAAACACCCACTATGGCTACACCTTC
. . TRBJ1-2 TRBV5-1 CASSLAQNADGYTF TGCGCCAGCAGCTTGGCCCAGAACGCTGATGGCTACACCTTC
many TRBD1 TRBJ1-2 TRBV5-1 CASTLTGGARDGYTF TGCGCCAGCACCTTGACAGGGGGCGCGAGGGATGGCTACACCTTC
. TRBD1 TRBJ1-1 TRBV6-5 CASSYRTGGGTEAFF TGTGCCAGCAGTTATAGGACAGGGGGTGGCACTGAAGCTTTCTTT
few . TRBJ2-2 TRBV6-6 CASTRDPLRGTGELFF TGTGCCAGCACCAGGGATCCCCTTAGGGGCACCGGGGAGCTGTTTTTT
. TRBD2 TRBJ2-1 TRBV27 CASRGGRASIYNEQFF TGTGCCAGCAGGGGCGGGAGGGCCTCAATCTACAATGAGCAGTTCTTC
once TRBD1 TRBJ1-1 TRBV19 CASTTPQGRMNTEAFF TGTGCCAGTACCACCCCACAGGGGCGTATGAACACTGAAGCTTTCTTT
. . TRBJ2-2 TRBV5-1 CASSQRTTGELFF TGCGCCAGCAGCCAACGTACAACCGGGGAGCTGTTTTTT
. TRBD1 TRBJ1-5 TRBV6-2/TRBV6-3 CASSDDRGNNQPQHF TGTGCCAGCAGTGACGACAGGGGCAACAATCAGCCCCAGCATTTT
. . TRBJ1-5 TRBV7-2 CASSQTSFNQPQHF TGTGCCAGCAGCCAGACTAGTTTCAATCAGCCCCAGCATTTT
. . TRBJ1-2 TRBV5-4 CASSLSRNDYGYTF TGTGCCAGCAGCTTGAGCAGGAACGACTATGGCTACACCTTC
. TRBD1 TRBJ1-1 TRBV6-2/TRBV6-3 CASSRTGGLDTEAFF TGTGCCAGCAGTCGGACAGGGGGCTTGGACACTGAAGCTTTCTTT
. . TRBJ1-6 TRBV4-1 CASSQDGQGYNSPLHF TGCGCCAGCAGCCAAGATGGGCAGGGATATAATTCACCCCTCCACTTT
. TRBD1 TRBJ1-6 TRBV3-1/TRBV3-2 CASSPGQRNSPLHF TGTGCCAGCAGCCCGGGACAGAGGAATTCACCCCTCCACTTT
. TRBD1 TRBJ1-1 TRBV5-1 CASSLRGQLTEAFF TGCGCCAGCAGCTTAAGGGGGCAGCTCACTGAAGCTTTCTTT
once . TRBJ1-2 TRBV30 CAWSVLGLPEGYTF TGTGCCTGGAGTGTACTCGGGTTACCGGAGGGCTACACCTTC